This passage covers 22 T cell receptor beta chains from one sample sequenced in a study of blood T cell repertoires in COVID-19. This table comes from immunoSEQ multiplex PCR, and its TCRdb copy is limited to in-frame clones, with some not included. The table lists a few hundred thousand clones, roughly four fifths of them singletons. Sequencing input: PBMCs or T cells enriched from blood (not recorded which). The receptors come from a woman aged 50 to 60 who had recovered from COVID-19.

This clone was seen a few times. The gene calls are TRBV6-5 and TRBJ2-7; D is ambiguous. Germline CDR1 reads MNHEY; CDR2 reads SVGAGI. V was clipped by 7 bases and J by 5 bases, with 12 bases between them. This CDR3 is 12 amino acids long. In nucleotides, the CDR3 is TGTGCCAGCAATGCCCCCAGTAACGAGCAGTACTTC. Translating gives CASNAPSNEQYF.

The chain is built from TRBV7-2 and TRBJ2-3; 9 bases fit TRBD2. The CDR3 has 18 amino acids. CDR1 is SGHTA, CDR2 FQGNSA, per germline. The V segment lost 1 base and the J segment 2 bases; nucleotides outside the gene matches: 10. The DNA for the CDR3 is TGTGCCAGCAGCTTAGAACTGGGACTAGCTCAGATCACAGATACGCAGTATTTT. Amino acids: CASSLELGLAQITDTQYF.

CDR3 residues: CASSSIGITSGNKYNEQFF. For the CDR3, the DNA is TGTGCCAGCAGTTCTATCGGAATCACTAGCGGGAATAAGTACAATGAGCAGTTCTTC. This chain joins TRBV27 and TRBJ2-1; 10 bases fit TRBD2. The CDR3 is 19 residues long. The V and J ends lost 4 bases and 4 bases, in that order; junction bases with no gene match: 16. Germline V gives CDR1 MNHEY, CDR2 SMNVEV (reference sequence).

The CDR3 bases are TGTGCCAGCAGTCAAAACTATGGCTACACCTTC. As protein: CASSQNYGYTF. This chain links TRBV6-2 or TRBV6-3 with TRBJ1-2; no clear D gene. The CDR3 sequence is 11 residues long. Germline V lookup: CDR1 MNHEY, CDR2 SVGEGT. The ends were cut back, 5 bases at V and 2 bases at J, with 3 bases in the middle.

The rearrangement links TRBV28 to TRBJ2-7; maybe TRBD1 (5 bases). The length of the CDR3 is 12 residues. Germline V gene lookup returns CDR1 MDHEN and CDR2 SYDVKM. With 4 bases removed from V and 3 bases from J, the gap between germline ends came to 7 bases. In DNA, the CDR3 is TGTGCCAGCAGTTCCAGGGTCTACGAGCAGTACTTC. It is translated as CASSSRVYEQYF.

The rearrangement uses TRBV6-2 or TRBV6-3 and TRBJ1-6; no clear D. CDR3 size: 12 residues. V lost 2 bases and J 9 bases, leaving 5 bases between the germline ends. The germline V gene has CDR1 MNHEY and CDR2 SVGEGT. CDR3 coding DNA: TGTGCCAGCAGTTACCTCGGTTCACCCCTCCACTTT. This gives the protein CASSYLGSPLHF.

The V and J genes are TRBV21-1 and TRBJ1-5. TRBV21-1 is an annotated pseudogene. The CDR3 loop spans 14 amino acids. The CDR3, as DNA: TGTGCCAGCACCCAGCGGGGTATTAATCAGCCCCAGCATTTT. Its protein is CASTQRGINQPQHF.

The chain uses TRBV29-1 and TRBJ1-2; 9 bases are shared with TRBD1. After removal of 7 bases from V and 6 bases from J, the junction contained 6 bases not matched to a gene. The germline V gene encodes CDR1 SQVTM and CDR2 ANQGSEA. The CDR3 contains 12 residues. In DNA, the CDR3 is TGCAGCGGGGGACAGGGAGTCGATGGCTACACCTTC. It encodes CSGGQGVDGYTF.

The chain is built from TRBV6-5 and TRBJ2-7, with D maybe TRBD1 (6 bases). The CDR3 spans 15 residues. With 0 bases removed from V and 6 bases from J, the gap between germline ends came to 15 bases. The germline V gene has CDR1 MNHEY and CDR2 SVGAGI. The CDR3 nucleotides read TGTGCCAGCAGTTACTCAGCAGGGGCCCGCGGCGAGCAGTACTTC. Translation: CASSYSAGARGEQYF.

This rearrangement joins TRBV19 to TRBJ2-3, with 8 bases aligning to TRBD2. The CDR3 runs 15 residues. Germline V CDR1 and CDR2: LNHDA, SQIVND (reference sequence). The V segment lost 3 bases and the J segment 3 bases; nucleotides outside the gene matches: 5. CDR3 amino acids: CASSMPGLGTDTQYF. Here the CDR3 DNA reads TGTGCCAGTAGTATGCCGGGACTAGGGACAGATACGCAGTATTTT.

The CDR3 sequence: CASIQTGTYNSPLHF. CDR3 DNA: TGTGCCAGCATCCAGACAGGGACTTATAATTCACCCCTCCACTTT. The chain is built from TRBV6-6 and TRBJ1-6; 7 positions match TRBD1. Germline V lookup: CDR1 MNHNY, CDR2 SVGAGI (reference sequence). The junction had 7 bases not matched to a gene; V was cut back by 7 bases and J by 4 bases. The CDR3 loop spans 15 amino acids.

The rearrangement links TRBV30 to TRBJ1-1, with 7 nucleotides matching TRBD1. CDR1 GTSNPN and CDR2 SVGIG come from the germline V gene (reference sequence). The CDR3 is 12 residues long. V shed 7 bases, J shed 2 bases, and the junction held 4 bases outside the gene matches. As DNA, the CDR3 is TGTGCCTTCCAGGGGGACAACACTGAAGCTTTCTTT. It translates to CAFQGDNTEAFF.

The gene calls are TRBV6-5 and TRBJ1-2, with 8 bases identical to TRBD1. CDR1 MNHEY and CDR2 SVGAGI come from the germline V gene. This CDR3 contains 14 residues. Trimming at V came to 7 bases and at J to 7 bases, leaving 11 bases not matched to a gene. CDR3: CASTERTGMFGYTF. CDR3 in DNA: TGTGCCAGCACCGAAAGGACAGGGATGTTTGGCTACACCTTC.

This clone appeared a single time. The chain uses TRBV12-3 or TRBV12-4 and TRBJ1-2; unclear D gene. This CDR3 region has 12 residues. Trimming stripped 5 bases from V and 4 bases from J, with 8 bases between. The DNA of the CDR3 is TGTGCCAGCAGTGGTAGAGCCTATGGCTACACCTTC. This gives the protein CASSGRAYGYTF.

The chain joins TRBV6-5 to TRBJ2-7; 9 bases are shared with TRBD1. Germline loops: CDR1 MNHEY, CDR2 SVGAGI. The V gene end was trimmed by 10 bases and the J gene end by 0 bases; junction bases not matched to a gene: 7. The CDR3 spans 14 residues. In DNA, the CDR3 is TGTGCCACCCGACAGGGGGACGGCTCCTACGAGCAGTACTTC. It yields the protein CATRQGDGSYEQYF.

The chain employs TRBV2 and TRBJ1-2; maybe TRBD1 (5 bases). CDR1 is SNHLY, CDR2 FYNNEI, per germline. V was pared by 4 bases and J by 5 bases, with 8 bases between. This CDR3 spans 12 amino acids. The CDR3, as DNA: TGTGCCAGCAGTGTAGACAGATATGGCTACACCTTC. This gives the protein CASSVDRYGYTF.

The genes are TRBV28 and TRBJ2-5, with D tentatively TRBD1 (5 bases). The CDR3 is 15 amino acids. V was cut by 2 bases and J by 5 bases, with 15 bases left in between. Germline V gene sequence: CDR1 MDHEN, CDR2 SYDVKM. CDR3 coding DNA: TGTGCCAGCAGTTTAAGTTTGACAGCCGGGGAGACCCAGTACTTC. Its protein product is CASSLSLTAGETQYF.

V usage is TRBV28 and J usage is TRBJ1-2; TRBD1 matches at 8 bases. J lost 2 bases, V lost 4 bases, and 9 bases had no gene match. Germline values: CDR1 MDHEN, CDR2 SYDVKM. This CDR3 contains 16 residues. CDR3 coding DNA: TGTGCCAGCAGTTCCGCCGCAGGGGGCGGGAACTATGGCTACACCTTC. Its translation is CASSSAAGGGNYGYTF.

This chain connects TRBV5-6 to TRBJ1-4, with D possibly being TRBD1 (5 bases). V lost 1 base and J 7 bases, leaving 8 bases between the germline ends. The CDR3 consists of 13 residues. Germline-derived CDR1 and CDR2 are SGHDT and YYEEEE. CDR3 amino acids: CASSLPTGEKLFF. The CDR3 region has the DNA TGTGCCAGCAGCTTGCCCACAGGTGAAAAACTGTTTTTT.

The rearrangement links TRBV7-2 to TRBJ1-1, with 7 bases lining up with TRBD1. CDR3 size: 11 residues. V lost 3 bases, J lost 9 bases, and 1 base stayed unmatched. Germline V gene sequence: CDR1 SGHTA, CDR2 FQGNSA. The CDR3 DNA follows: TGTGCCAGCAGCTTGGGACAGAAAGCTTTCTTT. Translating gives CASSLGQKAFF.

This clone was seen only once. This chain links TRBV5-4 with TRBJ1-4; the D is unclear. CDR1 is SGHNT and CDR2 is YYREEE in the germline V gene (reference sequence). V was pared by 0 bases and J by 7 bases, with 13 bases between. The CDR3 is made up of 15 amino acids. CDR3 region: CASSLAKREGEKLFF. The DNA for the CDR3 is TGTGCCAGCAGCTTGGCCAAGAGGGAGGGTGAAAAACTGTTTTTT.

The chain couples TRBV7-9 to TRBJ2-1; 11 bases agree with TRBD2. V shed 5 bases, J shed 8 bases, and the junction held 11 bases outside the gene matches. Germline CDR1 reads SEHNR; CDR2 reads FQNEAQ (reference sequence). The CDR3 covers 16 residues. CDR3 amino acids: CASSPRILAGVDEQFF. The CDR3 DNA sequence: TGTGCCAGCAGCCCACGAATACTAGCGGGAGTCGATGAGCAGTTCTTC.